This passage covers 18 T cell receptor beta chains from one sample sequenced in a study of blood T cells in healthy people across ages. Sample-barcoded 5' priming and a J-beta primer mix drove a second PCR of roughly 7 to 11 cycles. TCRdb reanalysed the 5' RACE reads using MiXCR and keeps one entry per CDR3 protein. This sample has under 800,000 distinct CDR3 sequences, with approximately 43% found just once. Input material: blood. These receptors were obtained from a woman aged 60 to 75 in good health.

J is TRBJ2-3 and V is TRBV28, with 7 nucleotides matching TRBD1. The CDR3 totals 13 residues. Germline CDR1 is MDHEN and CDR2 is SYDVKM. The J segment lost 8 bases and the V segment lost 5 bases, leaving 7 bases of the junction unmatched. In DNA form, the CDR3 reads TGTGCCAGCAGTCACGGACAGGCGGCTACGCAGTATTTT. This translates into CASSHGQAATQYF.

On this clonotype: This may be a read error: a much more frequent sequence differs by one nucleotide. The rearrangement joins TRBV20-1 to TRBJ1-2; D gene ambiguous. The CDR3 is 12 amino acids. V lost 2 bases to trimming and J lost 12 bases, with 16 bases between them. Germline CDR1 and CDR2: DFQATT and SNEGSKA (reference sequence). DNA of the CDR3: TGCAGTGCTAGACAAGAACTGGTGGGCCACACCTTC. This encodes CSARQELVGHTF.

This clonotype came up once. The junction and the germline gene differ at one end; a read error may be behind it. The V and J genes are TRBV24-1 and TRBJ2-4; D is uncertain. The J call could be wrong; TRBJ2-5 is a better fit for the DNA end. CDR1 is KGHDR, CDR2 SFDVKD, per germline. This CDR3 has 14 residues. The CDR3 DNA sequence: TGTGCCGCCAGTGATAGACTGACGGAAGAGACCCAGTACTTC. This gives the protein CAASDRLTEETQYF.

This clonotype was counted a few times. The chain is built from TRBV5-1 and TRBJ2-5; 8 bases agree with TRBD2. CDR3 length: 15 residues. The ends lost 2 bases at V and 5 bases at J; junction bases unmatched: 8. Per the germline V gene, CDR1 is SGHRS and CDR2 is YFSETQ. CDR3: CASSFLAGGAETQYF. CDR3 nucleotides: TGCGCCAGCAGCTTCCTGGCGGGGGGCGCGGAGACCCAGTACTTC.

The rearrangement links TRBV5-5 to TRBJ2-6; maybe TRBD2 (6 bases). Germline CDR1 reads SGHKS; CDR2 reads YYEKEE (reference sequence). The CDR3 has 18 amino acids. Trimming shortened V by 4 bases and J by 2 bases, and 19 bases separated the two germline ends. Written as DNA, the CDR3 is TGTGCCAGCAGCCCCTCCGCGGGGACCCTGACTGGGGCCAACGTCCTGACTTTC. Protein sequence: CASSPSAGTLTGANVLTF. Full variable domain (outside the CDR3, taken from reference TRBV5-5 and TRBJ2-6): DAGVTQSPTHLIKTRGQQVTLRCSPISGHKSVSWYQQVLGQGPQFIFQYYEKEERGRGNFPDRFSARQFPNYSSELNVNALLLGDSALYLCASSPSAGTLTGANVLTFGAGSRLTVL.

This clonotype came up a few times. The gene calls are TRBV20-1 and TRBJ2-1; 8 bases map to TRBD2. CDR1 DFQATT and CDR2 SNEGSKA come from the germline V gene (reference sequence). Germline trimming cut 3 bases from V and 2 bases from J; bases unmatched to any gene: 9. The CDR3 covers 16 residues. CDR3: CSASRPRGGTYNEQFF. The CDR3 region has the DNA TGCAGTGCTAGTCGTCCCCGGGGGGGCACCTACAATGAGCAGTTCTTC.

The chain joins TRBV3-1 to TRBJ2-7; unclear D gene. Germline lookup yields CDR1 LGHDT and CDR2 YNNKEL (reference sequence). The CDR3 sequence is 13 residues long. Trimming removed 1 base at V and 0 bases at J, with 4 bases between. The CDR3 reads CASSQVYSYEQYF. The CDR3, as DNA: TGTGCCAGCAGCCAAGTTTACTCCTACGAGCAGTACTTC.

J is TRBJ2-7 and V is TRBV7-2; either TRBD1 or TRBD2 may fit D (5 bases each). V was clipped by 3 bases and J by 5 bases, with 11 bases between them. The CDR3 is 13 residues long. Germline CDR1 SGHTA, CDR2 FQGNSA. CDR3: CASSLPWGNEQYF. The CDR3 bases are TGTGCCAGCAGCTTGCCCTGGGGGAACGAGCAGTACTTC.

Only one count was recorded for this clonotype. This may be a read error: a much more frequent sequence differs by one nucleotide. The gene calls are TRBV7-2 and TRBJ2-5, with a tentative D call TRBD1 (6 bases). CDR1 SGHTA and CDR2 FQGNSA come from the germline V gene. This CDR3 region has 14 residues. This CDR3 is CASGFGPGEETQYF. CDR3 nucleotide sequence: TGTGCCAGCGGCTTTGGGCCAGGGGAAGAGACCCAGTACTTC.

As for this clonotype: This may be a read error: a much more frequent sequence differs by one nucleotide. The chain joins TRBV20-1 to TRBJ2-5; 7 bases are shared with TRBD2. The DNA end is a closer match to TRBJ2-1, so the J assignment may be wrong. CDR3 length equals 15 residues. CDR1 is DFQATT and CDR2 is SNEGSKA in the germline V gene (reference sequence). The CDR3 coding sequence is TGCAGTGCTAGAGATAAAAGCGGGACCCAAGAGACCCAGTTCTTC. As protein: CSARDKSGTQETQFF.

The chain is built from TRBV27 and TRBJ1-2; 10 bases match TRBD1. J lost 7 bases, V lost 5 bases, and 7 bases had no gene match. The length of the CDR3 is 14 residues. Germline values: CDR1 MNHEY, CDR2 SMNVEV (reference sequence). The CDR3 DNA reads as TGTGCCAGCAGTCCCGGACAGGGGGTATCTGGCTACACCTTC. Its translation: CASSPGQGVSGYTF.

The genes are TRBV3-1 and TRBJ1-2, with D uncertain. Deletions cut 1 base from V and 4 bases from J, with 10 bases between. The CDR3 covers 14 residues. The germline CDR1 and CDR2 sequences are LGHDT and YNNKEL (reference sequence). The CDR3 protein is CASSQGGKGYGYTF. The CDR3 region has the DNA TGTGCCAGCAGCCAAGGGGGAAAGGGCTATGGCTACACCTTC.

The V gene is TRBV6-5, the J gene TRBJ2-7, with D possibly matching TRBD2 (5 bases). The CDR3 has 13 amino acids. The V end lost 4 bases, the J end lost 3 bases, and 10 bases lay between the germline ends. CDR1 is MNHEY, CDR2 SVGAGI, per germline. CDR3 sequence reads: CASSSPRGYEQYF. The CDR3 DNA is TGTGCCAGCAGTTCTCCCCGGGGCTACGAGCAGTACTTC.

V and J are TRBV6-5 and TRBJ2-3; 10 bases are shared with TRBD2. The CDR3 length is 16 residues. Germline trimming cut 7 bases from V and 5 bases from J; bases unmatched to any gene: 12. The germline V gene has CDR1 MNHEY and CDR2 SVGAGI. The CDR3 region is CASTMRVAGGLDTQYF. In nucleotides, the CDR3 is TGTGCCAGCACGATGCGGGTAGCGGGAGGCCTAGATACGCAGTATTTT.

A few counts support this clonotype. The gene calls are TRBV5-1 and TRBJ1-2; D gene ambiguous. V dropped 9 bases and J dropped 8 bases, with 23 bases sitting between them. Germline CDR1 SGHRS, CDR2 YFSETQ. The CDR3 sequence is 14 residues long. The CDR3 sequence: CATADLREGSGYTF. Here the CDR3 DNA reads TGCGCCACAGCGGATTTGAGGGAAGGATCGGGCTACACCTTC.

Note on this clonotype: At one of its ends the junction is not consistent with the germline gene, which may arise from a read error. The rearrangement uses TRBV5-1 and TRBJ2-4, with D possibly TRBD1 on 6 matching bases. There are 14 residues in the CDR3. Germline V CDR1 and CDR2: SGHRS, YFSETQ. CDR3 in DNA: TGCGCCAGCAGTTTGGACAGCCCCAAAAACATTCAGTACTTC. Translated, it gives CASSLDSPKNIQYF.

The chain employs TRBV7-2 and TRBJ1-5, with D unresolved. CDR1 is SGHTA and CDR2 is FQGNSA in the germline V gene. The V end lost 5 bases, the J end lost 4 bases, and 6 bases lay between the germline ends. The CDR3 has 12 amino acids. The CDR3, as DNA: TGTGCCAGCAGCCCTCCAAATCAGCCCCAGCATTTT. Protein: CASSPPNQPQHF.

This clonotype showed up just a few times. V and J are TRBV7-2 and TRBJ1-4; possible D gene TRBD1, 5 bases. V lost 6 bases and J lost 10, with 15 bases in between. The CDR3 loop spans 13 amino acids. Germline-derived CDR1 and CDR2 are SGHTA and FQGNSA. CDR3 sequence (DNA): TGTGCCAGCAGTCAATCGTCCCAGGGAAAACTGTTTTTT. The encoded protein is CASSQSSQGKLFF.